This T cell receptor beta chain was recorded in a study of shared clonotypes between healthy human individuals. The protocol was immunoSEQ multiplex PCR, while the TCRdb copy is restricted to in-frame clones and leaves out a portion. The table has about 2.1 million clones, over 85% seen once. The length of the CDR3 is 15 residues. Germline trimming cut 3 bases from V and 4 bases from J; bases unmatched to any gene: 6. Germline CDR1 is SGHDN and CDR2 is FVKESK. As defined, naive CD8 cells were CD45RO-negative and positively selected for CCR7, with terminally differentiated effector memory CD45RA+ cells excluded.

Material for sequencing was naive CD8+ T cells from PBMCs. The receptor was derived from a man aged 18 to 29 in good health. Some clones in this sample may be carry-over from other donors' samples. J is TRBJ2-1 and V is TRBV14; 7 nucleotides line up with TRBD2. CDR3 nucleotides: TGTGCCAGCAGCCAGGGCCTAGCGGTTTACAATGAGCAGTTCTTC. Amino acid sequence: CASSQGLAVYNEQFF.